Below are 3 T cell receptor beta chains sequenced from a single sample in a study of blood T cell repertoires in COVID-19. Libraries were prepared by immunoSEQ multiplex PCR; TCRdb keeps only in-frame clonotypes and omits some of them. The table lists 210,000 or so clones, about 90% of them singletons. The sequencing sample was made of PBMCs or T cells enriched from blood (not recorded which). The receptors derive from a woman between 50 and 59 years old in a cohort exposed to, infected with or recovered from COVID-19 (not recorded which).

The J gene is TRBJ1-2, the V gene TRBV30; D is unclear. The V end lost 7 bases, the J end lost 4 bases, and 13 bases lay between the germline ends. Looked up from germline, CDR1 is GTSNPN and CDR2 is SVGIG (reference sequence). CDR3 size: 12 residues. CDR3 coding DNA: TGTGCCTCCGCGCCCGCTTCCTATGGCTACACCTTC. Encoded protein: CASAPASYGYTF.

The rearrangement joins TRBV12-5 to TRBJ1-2, with 7 bases matching TRBD1. The CDR3 covers 15 residues. Germline V gene data show CDR1 as LGHNT and CDR2 as FRNRAP. J lost 2 bases, V lost 3 bases, and 6 bases had no gene match. Here the CDR3 reads CASGLTPGGNYGYTF. CDR3 DNA: TGTGCTAGTGGTTTAACCCCAGGGGGGAACTATGGCTACACCTTC.

The chain has TRBV5-4 and TRBJ2-7; 11 nucleotides agree with TRBD1. In germline, CDR1 is SGHNT, CDR2 YYREEE (reference sequence). This CDR3 has 15 residues. With V trimmed by 5 bases and J by 7 bases, 11 bases remained unmatched. CDR3 DNA sequence: TGTGCCAGCAGGGGGACAGGGGGGCCGTCTTTAGAGCAGTACTTC. Its translation is CASRGTGGPSLEQYF.